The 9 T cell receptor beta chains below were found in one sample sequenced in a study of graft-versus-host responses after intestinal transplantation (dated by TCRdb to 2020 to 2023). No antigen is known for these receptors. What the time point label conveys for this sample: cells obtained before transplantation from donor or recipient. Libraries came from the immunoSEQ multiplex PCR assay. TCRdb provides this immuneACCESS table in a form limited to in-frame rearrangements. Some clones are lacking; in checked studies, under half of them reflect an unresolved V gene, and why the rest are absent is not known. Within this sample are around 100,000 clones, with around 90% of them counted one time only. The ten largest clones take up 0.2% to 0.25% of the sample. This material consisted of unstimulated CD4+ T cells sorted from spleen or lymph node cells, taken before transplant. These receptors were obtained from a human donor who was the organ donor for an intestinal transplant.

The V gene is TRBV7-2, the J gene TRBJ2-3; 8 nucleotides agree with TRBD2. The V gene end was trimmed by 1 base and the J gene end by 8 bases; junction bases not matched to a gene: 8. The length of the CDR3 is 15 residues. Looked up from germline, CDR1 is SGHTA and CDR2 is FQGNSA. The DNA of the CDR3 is TGTGCCAGCAGCTTAGTGGGACCGGGGGGGGTTACGCAGTATTTT. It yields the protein CASSLVGPGGVTQYF.

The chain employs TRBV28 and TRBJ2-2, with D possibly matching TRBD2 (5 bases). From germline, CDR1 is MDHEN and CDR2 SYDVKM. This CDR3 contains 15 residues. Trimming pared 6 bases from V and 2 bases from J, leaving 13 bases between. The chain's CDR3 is CASSPRTLNTGELFF. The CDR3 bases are TGTGCCAGCAGCCCCCGGACTTTAAACACCGGGGAGCTGTTTTTT.

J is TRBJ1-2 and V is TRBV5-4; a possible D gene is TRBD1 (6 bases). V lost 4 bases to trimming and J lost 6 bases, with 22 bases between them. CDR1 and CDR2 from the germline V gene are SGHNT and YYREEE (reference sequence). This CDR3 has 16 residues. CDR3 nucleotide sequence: TGTGCCAGCAGCAGGTTGGGGGGCCCGCATAAGGATGGCTACACCTTC. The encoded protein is CASSRLGGPHKDGYTF. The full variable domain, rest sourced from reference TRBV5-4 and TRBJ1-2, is ETGVTQSPTHLIKTRGQQVTLRCSSQSGHNTVSWYQQALGQGPQFIFQYYREEENGRGNFPPRFSGLQFPNYSSELNVNALELDDSALYLCASSRLGGPHKDGYTFGSGTRLTVV.

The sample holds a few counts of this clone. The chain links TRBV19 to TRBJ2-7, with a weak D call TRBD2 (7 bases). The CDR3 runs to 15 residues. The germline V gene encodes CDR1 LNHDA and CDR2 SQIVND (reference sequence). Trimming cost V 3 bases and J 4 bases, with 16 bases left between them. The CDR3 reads CASSMLEGGRYEQYF. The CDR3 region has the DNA TGTGCCAGTAGTATGCTGGAGGGGGGGCGATACGAGCAGTACTTC.

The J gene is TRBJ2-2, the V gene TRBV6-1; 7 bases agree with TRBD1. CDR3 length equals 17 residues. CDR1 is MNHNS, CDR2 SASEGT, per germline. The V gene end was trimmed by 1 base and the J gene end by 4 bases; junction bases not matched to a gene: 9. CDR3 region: CASSEGLGTVFTGELFF. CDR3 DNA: TGTGCCAGCAGTGAAGGTTTAGGGACAGTGTTCACCGGGGAGCTGTTTTTT.

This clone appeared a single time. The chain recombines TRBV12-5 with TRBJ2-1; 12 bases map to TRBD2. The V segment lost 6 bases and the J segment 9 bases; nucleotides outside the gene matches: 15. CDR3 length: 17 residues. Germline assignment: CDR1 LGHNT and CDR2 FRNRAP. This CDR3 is CASGFGLTSGRSSEQFF. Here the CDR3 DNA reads TGTGCTAGTGGGTTTGGCTTGACTAGCGGGAGATCGAGTGAGCAGTTCTTC.

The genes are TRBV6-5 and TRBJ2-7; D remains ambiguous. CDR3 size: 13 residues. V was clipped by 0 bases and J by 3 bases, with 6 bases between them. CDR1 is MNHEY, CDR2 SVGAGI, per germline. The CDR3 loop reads CASSYSRHYEQYF. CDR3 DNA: TGTGCCAGCAGTTACTCCAGACACTACGAGCAGTACTTC.

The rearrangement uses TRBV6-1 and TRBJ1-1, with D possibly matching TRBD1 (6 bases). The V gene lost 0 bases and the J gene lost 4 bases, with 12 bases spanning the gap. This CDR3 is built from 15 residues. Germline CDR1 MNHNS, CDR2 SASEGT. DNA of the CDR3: TGTGCCAGCAGTGAAGCCAGGAGGGGGGGCACTGAAGCTTTCTTT. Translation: CASSEARRGGTEAFF.

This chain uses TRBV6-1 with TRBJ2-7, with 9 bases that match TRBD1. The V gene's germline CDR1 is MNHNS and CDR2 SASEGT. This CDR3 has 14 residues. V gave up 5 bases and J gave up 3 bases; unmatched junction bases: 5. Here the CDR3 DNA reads TGTGCCAGCAGTATGACGACAGGGGGCTACGAGCAGTACTTC. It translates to CASSMTTGGYEQYF.